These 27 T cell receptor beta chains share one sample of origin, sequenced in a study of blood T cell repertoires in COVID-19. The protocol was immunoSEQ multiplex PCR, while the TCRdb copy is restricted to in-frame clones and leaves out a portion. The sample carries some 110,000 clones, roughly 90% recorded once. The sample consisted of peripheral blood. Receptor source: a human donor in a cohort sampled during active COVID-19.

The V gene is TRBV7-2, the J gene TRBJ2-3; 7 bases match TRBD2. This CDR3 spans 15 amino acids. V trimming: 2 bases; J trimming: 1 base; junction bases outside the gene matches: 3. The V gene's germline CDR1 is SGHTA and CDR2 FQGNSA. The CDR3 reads CASSLSAGRTDTQYF. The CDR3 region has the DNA TGTGCCAGCAGCTTATCAGCGGGGCGCACAGATACGCAGTATTTT.

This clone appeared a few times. In DNA form, the CDR3 reads TGTGCCAGCAGCCAAGCCCAACAGGGTTCACCCCTCCACTTT. Translated, it gives CASSQAQQGSPLHF. V gene TRBV14 combines with J gene TRBJ1-6, with D perhaps matching TRBD1 (6 bases). V was cut by 1 base and J by 9 bases, with 10 bases left in between. Germline V gene sequence: CDR1 SGHDN, CDR2 FVKESK. The CDR3 has 14 residues.

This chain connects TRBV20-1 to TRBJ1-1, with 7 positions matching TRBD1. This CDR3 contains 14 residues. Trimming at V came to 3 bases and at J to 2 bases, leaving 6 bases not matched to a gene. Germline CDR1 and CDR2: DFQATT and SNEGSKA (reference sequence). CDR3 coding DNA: TGCAGTGCTAGTGAGGGGGCGTACAACACTGAAGCTTTCTTT. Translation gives CSASEGAYNTEAFF.

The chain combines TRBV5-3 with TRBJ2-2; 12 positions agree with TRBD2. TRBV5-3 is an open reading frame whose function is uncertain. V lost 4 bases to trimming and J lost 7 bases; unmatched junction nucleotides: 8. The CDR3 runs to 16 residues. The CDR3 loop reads CARSRAGLAGGGELFF. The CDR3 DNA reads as TGTGCCAGAAGCAGGGCGGGACTAGCGGGCGGCGGGGAGCTGTTTTTT.

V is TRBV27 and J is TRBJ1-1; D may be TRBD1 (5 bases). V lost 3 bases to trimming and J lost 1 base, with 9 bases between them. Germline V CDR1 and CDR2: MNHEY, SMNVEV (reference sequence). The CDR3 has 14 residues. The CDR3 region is CASSFRGTNTEAFF. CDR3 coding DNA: TGTGCCAGCAGTTTTCGGGGGACGAACACTGAAGCTTTCTTT.

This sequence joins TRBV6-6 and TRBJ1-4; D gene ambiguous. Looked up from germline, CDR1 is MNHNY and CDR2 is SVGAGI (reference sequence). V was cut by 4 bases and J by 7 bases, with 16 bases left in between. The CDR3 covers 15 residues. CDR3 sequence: CASSLRAGDSEKLFF. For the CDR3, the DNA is TGTGCCAGCAGTTTAAGAGCCGGGGATAGTGAAAAACTGTTTTTT.

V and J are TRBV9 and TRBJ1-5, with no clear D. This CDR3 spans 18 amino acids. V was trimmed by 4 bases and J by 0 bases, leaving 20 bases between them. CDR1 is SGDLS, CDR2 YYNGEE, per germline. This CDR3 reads CASSSDPYGRDSNQPQHF. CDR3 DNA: TGTGCCAGCAGCTCAGACCCGTATGGACGGGATAGCAATCAGCCCCAGCATTTT.

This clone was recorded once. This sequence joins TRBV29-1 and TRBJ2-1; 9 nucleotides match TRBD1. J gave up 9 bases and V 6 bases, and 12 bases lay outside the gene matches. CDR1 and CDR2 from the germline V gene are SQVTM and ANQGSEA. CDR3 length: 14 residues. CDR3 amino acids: CSVRTGARWSEQFF. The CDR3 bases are TGCAGCGTCCGGACAGGGGCTAGGTGGAGTGAGCAGTTCTTC.

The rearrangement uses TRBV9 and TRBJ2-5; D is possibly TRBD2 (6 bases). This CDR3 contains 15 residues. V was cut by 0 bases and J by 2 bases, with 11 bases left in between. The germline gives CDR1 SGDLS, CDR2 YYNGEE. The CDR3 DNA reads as TGTGCCAGCAGCGTAGGTTTCGGGACTCAAGAGACCCAGTACTTC. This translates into CASSVGFGTQETQYF.

The CDR3 nucleotides are TGTGCCAGCAGTCGATACAGAGACACAGATACGCAGTATTTT. It encodes CASSRYRDTDTQYF. This chain links TRBV5-5 with TRBJ2-3; no definite D call. CDR3 length equals 14 residues. Germline V CDR1 and CDR2: SGHKS, YYEKEE (reference sequence). V shed 5 bases and J shed 2 bases, with 12 bases lying between them. Variable domain in full (rest from reference TRBV5-5 and TRBJ2-3): DAGVTQSPTHLIKTRGQQVTLRCSPISGHKSVSWYQQVLGQGPQFIFQYYEKEERGRGNFPDRFSARQFPNYSSELNVNALLLGDSALYLCASSRYRDTDTQYFGPGTRLTVL.

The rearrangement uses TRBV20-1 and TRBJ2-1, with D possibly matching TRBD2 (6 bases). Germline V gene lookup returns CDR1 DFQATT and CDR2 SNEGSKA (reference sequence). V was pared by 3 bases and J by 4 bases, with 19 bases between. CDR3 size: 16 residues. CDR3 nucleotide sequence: TGCAGTGCTAGTCCCCCGGGAGTAGCCGTTTACAATGAGCAGTTCTTC. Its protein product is CSASPPGVAVYNEQFF.

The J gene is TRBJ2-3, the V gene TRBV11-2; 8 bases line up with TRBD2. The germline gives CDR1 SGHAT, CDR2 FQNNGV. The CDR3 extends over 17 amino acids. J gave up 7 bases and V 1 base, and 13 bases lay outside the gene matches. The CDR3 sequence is CASSLGPSGRRGNTQYF. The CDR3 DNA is TGTGCCAGCAGCTTAGGCCCTAGCGGGCGCCGAGGGAATACGCAGTATTTT.

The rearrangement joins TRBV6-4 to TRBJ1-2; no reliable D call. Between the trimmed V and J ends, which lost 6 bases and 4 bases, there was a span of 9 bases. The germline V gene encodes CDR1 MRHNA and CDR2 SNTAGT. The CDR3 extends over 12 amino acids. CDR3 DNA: TGTGCCAGCAGGGGAGATAGCTATGGCTACACCTTC. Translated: CASRGDSYGYTF.

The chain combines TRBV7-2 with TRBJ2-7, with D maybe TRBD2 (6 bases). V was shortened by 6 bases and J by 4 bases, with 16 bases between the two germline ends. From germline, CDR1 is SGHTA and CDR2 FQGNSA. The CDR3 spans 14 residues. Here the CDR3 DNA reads TGTGCCAGCAGGGCCGCACATGGGGGGTACGAGCAGTACTTC. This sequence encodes CASRAAHGGYEQYF. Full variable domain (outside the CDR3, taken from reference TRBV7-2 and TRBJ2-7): GAGVSQSPSNKVTEKGKDVELRCDPISGHTALYWYRQSLGQGLEFLIYFQGNSAPDKSGLPSDRFSAERTGGSVSTLTIQRTQQEDSAVYLCASRAAHGGYEQYFGPGTRLTVT.

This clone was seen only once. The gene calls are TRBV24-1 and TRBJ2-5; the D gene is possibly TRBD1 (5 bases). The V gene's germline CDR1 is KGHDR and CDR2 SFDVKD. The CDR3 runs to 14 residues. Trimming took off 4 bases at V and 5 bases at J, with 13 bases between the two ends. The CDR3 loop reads CATSEFRGTETQYF. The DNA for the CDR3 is TGTGCCACCAGTGAGTTTAGGGGAACGGAGACCCAGTACTTC.

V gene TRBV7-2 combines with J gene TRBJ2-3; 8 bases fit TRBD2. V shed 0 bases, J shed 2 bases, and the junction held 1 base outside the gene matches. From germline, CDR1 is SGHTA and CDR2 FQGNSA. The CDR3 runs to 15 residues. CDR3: CASSLASGDTDTQYF. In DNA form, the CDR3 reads TGTGCCAGCAGCTTAGCTAGCGGGGACACAGATACGCAGTATTTT. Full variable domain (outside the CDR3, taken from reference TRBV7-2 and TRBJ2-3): GAGVSQSPSNKVTEKGKDVELRCDPISGHTALYWYRQSLGQGLEFLIYFQGNSAPDKSGLPSDRFSAERTGGSVSTLTIQRTQQEDSAVYLCASSLASGDTDTQYFGPGTRLTVL.

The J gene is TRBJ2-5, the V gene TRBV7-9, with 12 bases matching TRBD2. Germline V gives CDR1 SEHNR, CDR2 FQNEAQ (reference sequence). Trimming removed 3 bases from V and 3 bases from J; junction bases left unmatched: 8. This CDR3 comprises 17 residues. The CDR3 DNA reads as TGTGCCAGCAGCTTTGCGACTAGCGGGAGAGGGGAAGAGACCCAGTACTTC. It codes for CASSFATSGRGEETQYF.

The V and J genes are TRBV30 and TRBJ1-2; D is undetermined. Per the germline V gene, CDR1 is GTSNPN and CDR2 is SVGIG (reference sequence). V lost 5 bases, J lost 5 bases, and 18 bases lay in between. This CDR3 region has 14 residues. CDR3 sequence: CAWVSARREYGYTF. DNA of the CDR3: TGTGCCTGGGTGTCAGCCAGGAGGGAGTATGGCTACACCTTC.

This chain's CDR3 is CSASRGGSYNEQFF. CDR3 DNA: TGCAGTGCTAGTCGGGGGGGCTCCTACAATGAGCAGTTCTTC. The chain recombines TRBV20-1 with TRBJ2-1, with 8 bases matching TRBD2. V trimming: 3 bases; J trimming: 0 bases; junction bases outside the gene matches: 1. The CDR3 has 14 residues. CDR1 and CDR2 (germline): DFQATT, SNEGSKA (reference sequence).

DNA for the CDR3: TGTGCCAGCAGCATAGGGACTAGCCGATACGAGCAGTACTTC. It yields the protein CASSIGTSRYEQYF. V usage is TRBV7-8 and J usage is TRBJ2-7; TRBD2 matches at 9 bases. Germline-derived CDR1 and CDR2 are SGHVS and FQNEAQ. V shed 5 bases, J shed 4 bases, and the junction held 6 bases outside the gene matches. The CDR3 spans 14 residues.

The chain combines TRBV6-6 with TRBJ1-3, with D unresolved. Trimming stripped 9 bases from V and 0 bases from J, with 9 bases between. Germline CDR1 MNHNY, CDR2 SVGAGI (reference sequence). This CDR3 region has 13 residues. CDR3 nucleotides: TGTGCCAGTCACCCGGGCTCTGGAAACACCATATATTTT. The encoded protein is CASHPGSGNTIYF.

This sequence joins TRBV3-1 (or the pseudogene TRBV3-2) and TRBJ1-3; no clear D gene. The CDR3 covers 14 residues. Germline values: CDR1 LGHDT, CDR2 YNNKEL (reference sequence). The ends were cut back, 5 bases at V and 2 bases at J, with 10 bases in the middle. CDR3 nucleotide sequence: TGTGCCAGCAGCACCAGCGGGGCTGGAAACACCATATATTTT. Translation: CASSTSGAGNTIYF.

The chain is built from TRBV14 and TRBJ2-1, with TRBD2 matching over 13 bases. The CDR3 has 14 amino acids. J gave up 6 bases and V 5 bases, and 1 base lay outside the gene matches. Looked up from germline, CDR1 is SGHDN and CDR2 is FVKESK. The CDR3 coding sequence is TGTGCCAGCAGCTGGACTAGCGGGAGCAATGAGCAGTTCTTC. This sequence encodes CASSWTSGSNEQFF.

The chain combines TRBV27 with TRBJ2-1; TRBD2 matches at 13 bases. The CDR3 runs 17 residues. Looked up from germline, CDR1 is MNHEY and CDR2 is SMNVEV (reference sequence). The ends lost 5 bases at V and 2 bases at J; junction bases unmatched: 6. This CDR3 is CASSLGLAGSTYNEQFF. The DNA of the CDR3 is TGTGCCAGCAGTCTGGGACTAGCGGGAAGCACCTACAATGAGCAGTTCTTC.

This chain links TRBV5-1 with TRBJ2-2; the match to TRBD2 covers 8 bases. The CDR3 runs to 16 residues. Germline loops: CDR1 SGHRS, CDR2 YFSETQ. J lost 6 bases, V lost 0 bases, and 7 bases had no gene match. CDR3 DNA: TGCGCCAGCAGCTTGGACGGGCCGGGAGGGGCCGGGGAGCTGTTTTTT. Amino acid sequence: CASSLDGPGGAGELFF.

The DNA of the CDR3 is TGTGCCAGCAGCGAAACAGTTATCAATGAAAAACTGTTTTTT. This codes for CASSETVINEKLFF. V and J are TRBV9 and TRBJ1-4; no firm D call. V shed 3 bases and J shed 5 bases, with 11 bases lying between them. The CDR3 is made up of 14 amino acids. Per the germline V gene, CDR1 is SGDLS and CDR2 is YYNGEE.

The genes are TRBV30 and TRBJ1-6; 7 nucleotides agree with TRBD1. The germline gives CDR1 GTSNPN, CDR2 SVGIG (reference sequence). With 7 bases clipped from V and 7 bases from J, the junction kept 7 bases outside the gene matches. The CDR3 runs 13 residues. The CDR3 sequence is CASETGNNSPLHF. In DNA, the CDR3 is TGTGCCTCCGAGACAGGGAACAATTCACCCCTCCACTTT.